The sequence of this T cell receptor (beta chain) was determined in a study of control samples from healthy donors and cancer patients. The table came from immunoSEQ multiplex PCR; TCRdb's copy has only in-frame clones and leaves some out. The sample includes around 140,000 clones, 90% to 95% of them seen just once. J was trimmed by 7 bases and V by 2 bases; bases with no gene match: 8. Germline V gives CDR1 SGHNT, CDR2 YENEEA. This CDR3 region has 16 residues. The specimen sequenced was blood. The gene calls are TRBV11-3 and TRBJ2-1, with 10 positions matching TRBD1. This sequence originates from a man aged 35 to 55 in good health. The CDR3 sequence: CASSLRSPGQGNEQFF. DNA for the CDR3: TGTGCCAGCAGCTTAAGGTCTCCGGGACAGGGGAATGAGCAGTTCTTC. The full variable domain, with the rest looked up from reference TRBV11-3 and TRBJ2-1, is EAGVVQSPRYKIIEKKQPVAFWCNPISGHNTLYWYLQNLGQGPELLIRYENEEAVDDSQLPKDRFSAERLKGVDSTLKIQPAELGDSAVYLCASSLRSPGQGNEQFFGPGTRLTVL.